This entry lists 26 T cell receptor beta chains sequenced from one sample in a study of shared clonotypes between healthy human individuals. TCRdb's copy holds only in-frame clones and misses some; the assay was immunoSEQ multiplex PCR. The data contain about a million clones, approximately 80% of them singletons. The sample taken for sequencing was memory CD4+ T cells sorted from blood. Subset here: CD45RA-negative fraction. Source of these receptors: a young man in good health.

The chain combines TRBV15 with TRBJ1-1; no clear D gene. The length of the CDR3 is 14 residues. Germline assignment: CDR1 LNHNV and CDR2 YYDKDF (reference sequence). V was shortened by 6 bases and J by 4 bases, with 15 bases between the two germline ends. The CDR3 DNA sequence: TGTGCCACCAGGGCGGAGGGTTCTAGCACTGAAGCTTTCTTT. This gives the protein CATRAEGSSTEAFF.

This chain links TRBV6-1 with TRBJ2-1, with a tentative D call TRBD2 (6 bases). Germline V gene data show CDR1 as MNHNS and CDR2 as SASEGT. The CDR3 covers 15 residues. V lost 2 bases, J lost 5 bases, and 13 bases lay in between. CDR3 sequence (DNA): TGTGCCAGCAGTGAAAAATGGCGGGGTAACAATGAGCAGTTCTTC. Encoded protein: CASSEKWRGNNEQFF.

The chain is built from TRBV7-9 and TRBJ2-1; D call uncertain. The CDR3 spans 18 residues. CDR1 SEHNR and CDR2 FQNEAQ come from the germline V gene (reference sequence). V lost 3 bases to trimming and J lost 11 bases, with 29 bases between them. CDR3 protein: CASSLALPDPSTRVKQFF. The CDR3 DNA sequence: TGTGCCAGCAGCTTGGCCCTCCCGGACCCATCCACAAGGGTAAAGCAGTTCTTC.

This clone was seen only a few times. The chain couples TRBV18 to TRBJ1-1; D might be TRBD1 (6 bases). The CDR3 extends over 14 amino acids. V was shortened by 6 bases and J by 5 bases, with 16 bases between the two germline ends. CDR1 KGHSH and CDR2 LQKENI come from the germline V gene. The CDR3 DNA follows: TGTGCCAGCTCCCAGGGGAGAGATCGGACTGAAGCTTTCTTT. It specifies CASSQGRDRTEAFF.

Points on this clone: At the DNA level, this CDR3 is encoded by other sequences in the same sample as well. This CDR3 is CASSLGSSGGYNEQFF. The CDR3 DNA sequence: TGTGCCAGCAGCTTGGGCTCGAGCGGGGGTTACAATGAGCAGTTCTTC. The chain uses TRBV5-4 and TRBJ2-1; TRBD2 matches at 8 bases. In germline, CDR1 is SGHNT, CDR2 YYREEE (reference sequence). This CDR3 has 16 amino acids. With 0 bases clipped from V and 4 bases from J, the junction kept 6 bases outside the gene matches.

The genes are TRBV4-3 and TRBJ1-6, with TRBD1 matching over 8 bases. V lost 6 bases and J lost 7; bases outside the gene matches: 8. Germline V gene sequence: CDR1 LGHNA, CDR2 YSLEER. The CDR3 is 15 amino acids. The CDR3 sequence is CASSTGQGQNSPLHF. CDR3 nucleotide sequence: TGCGCCAGCAGTACAGGACAGGGACAGAATTCACCCCTCCACTTT.

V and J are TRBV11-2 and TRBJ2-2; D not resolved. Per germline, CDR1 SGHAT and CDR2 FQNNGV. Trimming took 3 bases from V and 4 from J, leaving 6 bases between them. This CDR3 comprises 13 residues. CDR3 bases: TGTGCCAGCAGCTTGTTTCGCACCGGGGAGCTGTTTTTT. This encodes CASSLFRTGELFF.

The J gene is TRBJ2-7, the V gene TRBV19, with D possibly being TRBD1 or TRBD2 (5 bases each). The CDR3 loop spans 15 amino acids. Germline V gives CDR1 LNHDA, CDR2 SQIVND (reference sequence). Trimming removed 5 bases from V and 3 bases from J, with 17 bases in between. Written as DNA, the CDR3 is TGTGCCAGTAGTGCAACCGGGACGTACAACTACGAGCAGTACTTC. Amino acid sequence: CASSATGTYNYEQYF.

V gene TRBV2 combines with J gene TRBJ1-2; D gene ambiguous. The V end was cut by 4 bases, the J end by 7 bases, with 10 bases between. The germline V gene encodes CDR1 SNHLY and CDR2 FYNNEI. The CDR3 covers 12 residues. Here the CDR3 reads CASSGVVGGYTF. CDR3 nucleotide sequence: TGTGCCAGCAGTGGGGTGGTGGGTGGCTACACCTTC. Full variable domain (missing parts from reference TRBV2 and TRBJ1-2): EPEVTQTPSHQVTQMGQEVILRCVPISNHLYFYWYRQILGQKVEFLVSFYNNEISEKSEIFDDQFSVERPDGSNFTLKIRSTKLEDSAMYFCASSGVVGGYTFGSGTRLTVV.

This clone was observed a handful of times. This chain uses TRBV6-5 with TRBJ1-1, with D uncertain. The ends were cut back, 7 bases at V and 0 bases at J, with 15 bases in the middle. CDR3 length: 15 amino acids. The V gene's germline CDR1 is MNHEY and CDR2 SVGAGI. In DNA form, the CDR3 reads TGTGCCAGCACCTCCGTGCAGAACATGAACACTGAAGCTTTCTTT. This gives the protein CASTSVQNMNTEAFF.

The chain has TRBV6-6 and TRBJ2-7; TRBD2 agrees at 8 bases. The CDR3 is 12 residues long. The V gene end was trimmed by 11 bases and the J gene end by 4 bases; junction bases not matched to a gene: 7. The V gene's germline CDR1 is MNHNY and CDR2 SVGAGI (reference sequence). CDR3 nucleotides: TGTGCCGCCGGACTAGCCGGGTACGAGCAGTACTTC. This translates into CAAGLAGYEQYF.

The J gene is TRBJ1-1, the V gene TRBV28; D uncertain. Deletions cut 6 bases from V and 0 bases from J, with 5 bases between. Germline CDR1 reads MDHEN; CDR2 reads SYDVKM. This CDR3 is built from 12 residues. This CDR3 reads CASRVLNTEAFF. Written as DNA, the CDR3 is TGTGCCAGCAGGGTGTTGAACACTGAAGCTTTCTTT.

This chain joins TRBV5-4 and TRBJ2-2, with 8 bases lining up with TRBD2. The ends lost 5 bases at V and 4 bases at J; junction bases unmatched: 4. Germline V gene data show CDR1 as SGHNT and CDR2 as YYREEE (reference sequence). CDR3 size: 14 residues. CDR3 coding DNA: TGTGCCAGCAGGAGGAGCGGGGGCACCGGGGAGCTGTTTTTT. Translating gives CASRRSGGTGELFF. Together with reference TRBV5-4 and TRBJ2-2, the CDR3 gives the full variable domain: ETGVTQSPTHLIKTRGQQVTLRCSSQSGHNTVSWYQQALGQGPQFIFQYYREEENGRGNFPPRFSGLQFPNYSSELNVNALELDDSALYLCASRRSGGTGELFFGEGSRLTVL.

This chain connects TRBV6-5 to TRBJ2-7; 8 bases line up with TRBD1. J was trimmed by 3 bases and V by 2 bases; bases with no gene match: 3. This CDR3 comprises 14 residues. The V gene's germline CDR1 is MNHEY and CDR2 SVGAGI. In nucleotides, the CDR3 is TGTGCCAGCAGTTACACGGACAGGGTCTACGAGCAGTACTTC. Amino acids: CASSYTDRVYEQYF.

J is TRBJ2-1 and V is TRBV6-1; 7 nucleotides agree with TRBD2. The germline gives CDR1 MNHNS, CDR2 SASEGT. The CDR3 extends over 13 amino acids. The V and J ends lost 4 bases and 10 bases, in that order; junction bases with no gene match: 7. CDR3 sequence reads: CASSALRGSEQFF. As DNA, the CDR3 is TGTGCCAGCAGTGCCCTTCGCGGGAGCGAGCAGTTCTTC.

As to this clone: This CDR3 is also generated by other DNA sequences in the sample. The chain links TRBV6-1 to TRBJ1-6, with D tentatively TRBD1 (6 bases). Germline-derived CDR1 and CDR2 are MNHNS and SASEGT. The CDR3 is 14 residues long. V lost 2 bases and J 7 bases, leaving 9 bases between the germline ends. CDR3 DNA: TGTGCCAGCAGTGAACTGGGACAAAATTCACCCCTCCACTTT. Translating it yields CASSELGQNSPLHF.

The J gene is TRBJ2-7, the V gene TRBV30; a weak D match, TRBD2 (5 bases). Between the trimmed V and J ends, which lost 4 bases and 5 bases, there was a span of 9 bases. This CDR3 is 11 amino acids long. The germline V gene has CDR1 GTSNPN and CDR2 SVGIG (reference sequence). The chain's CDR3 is CAWTSSHEQYF. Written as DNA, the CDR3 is TGTGCCTGGACTAGCAGCCACGAGCAGTACTTC.

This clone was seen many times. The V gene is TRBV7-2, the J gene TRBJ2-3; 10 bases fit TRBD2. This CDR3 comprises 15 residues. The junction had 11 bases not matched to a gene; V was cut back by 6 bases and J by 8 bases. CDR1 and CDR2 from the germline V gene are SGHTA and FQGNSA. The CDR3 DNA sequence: TGTGCCAGCAGTCGAGGACTAGCGGTGGAGGGTACGCAGTATTTT. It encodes CASSRGLAVEGTQYF.

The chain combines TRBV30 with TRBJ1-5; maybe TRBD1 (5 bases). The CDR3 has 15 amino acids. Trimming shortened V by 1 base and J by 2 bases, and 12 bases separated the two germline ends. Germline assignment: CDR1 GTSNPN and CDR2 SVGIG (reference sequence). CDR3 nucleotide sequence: TGTGCCTGGAGTGAGCCAGGGTGGGGCAATCAGCCCCAGCATTTT. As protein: CAWSEPGWGNQPQHF.

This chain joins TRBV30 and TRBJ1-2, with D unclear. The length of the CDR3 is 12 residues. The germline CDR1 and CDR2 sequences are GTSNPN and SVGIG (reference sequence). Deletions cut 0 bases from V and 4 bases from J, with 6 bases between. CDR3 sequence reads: CAWSVAIYGYTF. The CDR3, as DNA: TGTGCCTGGAGTGTAGCGATCTATGGCTACACCTTC.

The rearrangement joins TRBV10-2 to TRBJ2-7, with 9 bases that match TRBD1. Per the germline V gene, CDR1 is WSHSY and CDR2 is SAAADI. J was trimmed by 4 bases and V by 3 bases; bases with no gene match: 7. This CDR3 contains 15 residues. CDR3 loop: CASSDGGQGLYEQYF. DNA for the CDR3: TGCGCCAGCAGTGATGGGGGACAGGGTTTGTACGAGCAGTACTTC.

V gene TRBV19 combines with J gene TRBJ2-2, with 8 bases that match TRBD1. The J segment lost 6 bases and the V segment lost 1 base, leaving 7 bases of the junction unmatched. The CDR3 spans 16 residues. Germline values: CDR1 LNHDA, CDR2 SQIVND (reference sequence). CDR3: CASSIGQGTSSGELFF. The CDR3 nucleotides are TGTGCCAGTAGTATAGGACAGGGGACGAGCTCCGGGGAGCTGTTTTTT.

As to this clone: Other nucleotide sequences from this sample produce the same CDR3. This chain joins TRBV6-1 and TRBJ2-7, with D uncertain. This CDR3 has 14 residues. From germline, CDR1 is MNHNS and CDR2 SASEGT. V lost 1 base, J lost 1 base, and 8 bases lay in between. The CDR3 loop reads CASSEDVRSYEQYF. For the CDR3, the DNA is TGTGCCAGCAGTGAAGACGTCAGGTCCTACGAGCAGTACTTC.

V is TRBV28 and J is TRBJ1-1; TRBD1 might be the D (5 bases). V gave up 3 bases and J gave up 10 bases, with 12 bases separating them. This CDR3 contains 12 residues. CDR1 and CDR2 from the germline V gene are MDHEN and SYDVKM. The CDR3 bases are TGTGCCAGCAGTTTGACAGCCGGTGGAGCTTTCTTT. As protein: CASSLTAGGAFF.

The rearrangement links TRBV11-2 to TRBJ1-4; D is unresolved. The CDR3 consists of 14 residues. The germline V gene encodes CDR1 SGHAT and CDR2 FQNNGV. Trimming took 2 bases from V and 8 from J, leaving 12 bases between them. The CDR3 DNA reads TGTGCCAGCAGCTTACGGCCCGGGTTGGAAAAACTGTTTTTT. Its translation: CASSLRPGLEKLFF.

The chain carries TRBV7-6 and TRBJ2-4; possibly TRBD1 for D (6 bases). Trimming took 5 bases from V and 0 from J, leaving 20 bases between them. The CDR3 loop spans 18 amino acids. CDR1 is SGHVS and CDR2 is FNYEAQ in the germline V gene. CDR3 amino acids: CASSALPSRTEAKNIQYF. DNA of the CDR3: TGTGCCAGCAGCGCACTTCCATCTCGGACAGAAGCCAAAAACATTCAGTACTTC.